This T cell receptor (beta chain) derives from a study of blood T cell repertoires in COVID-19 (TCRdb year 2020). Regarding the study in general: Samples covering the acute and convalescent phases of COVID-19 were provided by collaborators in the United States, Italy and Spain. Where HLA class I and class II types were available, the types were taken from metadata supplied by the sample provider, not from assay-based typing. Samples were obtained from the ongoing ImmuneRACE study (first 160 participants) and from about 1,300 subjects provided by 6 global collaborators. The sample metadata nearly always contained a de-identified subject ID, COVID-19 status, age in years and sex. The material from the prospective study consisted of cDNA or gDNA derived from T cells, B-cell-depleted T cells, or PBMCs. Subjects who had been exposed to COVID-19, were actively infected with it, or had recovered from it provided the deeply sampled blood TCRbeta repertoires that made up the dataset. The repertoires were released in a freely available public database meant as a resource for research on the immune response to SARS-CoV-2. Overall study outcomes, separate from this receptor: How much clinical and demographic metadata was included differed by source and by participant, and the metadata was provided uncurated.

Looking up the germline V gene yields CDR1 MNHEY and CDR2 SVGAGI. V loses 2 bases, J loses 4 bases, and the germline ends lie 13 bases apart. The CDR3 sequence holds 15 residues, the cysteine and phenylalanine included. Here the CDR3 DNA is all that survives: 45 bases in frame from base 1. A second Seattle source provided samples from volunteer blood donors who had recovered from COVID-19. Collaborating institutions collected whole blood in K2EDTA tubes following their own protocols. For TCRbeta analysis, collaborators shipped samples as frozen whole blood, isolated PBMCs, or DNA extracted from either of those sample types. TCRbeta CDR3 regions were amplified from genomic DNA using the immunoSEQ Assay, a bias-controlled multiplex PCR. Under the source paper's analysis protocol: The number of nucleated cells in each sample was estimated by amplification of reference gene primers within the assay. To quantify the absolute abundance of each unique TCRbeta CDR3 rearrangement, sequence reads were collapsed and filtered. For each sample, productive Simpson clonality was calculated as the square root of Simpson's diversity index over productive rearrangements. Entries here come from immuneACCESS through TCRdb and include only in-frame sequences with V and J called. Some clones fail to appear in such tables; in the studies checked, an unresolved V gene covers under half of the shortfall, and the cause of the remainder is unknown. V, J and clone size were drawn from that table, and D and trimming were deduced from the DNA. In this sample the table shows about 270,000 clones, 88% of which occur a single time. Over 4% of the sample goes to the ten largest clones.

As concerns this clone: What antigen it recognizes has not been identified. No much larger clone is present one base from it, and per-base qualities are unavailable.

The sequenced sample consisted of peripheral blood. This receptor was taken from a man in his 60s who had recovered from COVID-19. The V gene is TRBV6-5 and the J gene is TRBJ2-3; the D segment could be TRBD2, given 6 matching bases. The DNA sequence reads TGTGCCAGCAGTTACAGGCTAGCGTCCTCAGATACGCAGTATTTT. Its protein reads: CASSYRLASSDTQYF.